This TCR beta chain was identified in a study of blood T cell repertoires in COVID-19. Across the whole study: The United States, Italy and Spain were the sources of the acute and convalescent COVID-19 samples. In each case, the material was cDNA or gDNA derived from T cells, B-cell-depleted T cells, or PBMCs.

Some clones are missing from TCRdb's copy, which holds only in-frame ones; the method was immunoSEQ multiplex PCR. The table has roughly 250,000 clones, approximately 90% seen once. The CDR3 extends over 16 amino acids. V lost 0 bases, J lost 3 bases, and 5 bases stayed unmatched. The V gene's germline CDR1 is LNHDA and CDR2 SQIVND (reference sequence). Material for sequencing was peripheral blood. The chain is built from TRBV19 and TRBJ1-1; TRBD1 matches 9 bases. The sequence was collected from a woman between 40 and 50 years old with acute or convalescent COVID-19. CDR3 in amino acids: CASSIERDRVDTEAFF. DNA of the CDR3: TGTGCCAGTAGTATAGAGCGGGACAGGGTGGACACTGAAGCTTTCTTT. Full variable domain (rest looked up from reference TRBV19 and TRBJ1-1): DGGITQSPKYLFRKEGQNVTLSCEQNLNHDAMYWYRQDPGQGLRLIYYSQIVNDFQKGDIAEGYSVSREKKESFPLTVTSAQKNPTAFYLCASSIERDRVDTEAFFGQGTRLTVV.